A selection of T cell receptor beta chains follows, all from one sample in a study of blood T cell repertoires in COVID-19. Clones were sequenced by immunoSEQ multiplex PCR, and TCRdb holds only the in-frame ones, with some missing. The data hold roughly 250,000 clones, with roughly four fifths observed a single time. The sequenced sample consisted of peripheral blood. The receptors shown here come from a woman between 55 and 75 years old with active or convalescent COVID-19. Each CDR3 is given with its conserved first and last residue. Only some rows state a clone size, as once, few, many or a class for expanded clones.

v_call	j_call	clone_size	cdr3_aa
TRBV5-6	TRBJ2-7	-	CASSVSGTGVREQYF
TRBV3-1/TRBV3-2	TRBJ2-3	-	CASSQDLSCVF
TRBV25-1	TRBJ2-3	-	CASSSPIGTRRDTQYF
TRBV7-6	TRBJ2-3	-	CASSFRTSRIDTQYF
TRBV7-7	TRBJ1-2	-	CASSPTGQRVDYGYTF
TRBV7-9	TRBJ1-5	-	CASSWGGRPQHF
TRBV7-9	TRBJ1-4	-	CASSLRDRGEKLFF
TRBV6-2/TRBV6-3	TRBJ1-2	-	CASSYSMEERGYTF
TRBV15	TRBJ2-5	-	CATSRDRLQGETQYF
TRBV29-1	TRBJ1-2	-	CSVSSGLNYGYTF
TRBV7-8	TRBJ2-1	few	CASSPLSGQLTYNEQFF
TRBV27	TRBJ1-1	-	CASSWQENTEAFF
TRBV6-1	TRBJ2-3	-	CASSGGLAGGSTDTQYF
TRBV5-4	TRBJ2-1	-	CASSQYNEQFF
TRBV7-9	TRBJ2-7	-	CASIRDRTSYEQYF
TRBV10-1	TRBJ2-1	few	CASSESVVREQFF
TRBV5-1	TRBJ1-2	-	CASSLVSGNSNYGYTF
TRBV18	TRBJ2-5	-	CASSPGPQAETQYF
TRBV5-1	TRBJ2-3	-	CASSLVAGADTQYF
TRBV4-1	TRBJ1-5	-	CASSQVRGPQPQHF
TRBV7-2	TRBJ2-3	-	CASSRGRSDTQYF
TRBV19	TRBJ1-4	-	CASSITAPGQGNEKLFF
TRBV10-1	TRBJ2-1	-	CASRRVRGRTYNEQFF
TRBV7-6	TRBJ2-1	-	CASSLGTRSSDEQFF
TRBV19	TRBJ1-2	-	CASSMARSYGYTF
TRBV29-1	TRBJ2-3	-	CSVERASTDTQYF